This entry concerns a single T cell receptor (beta chain). Antigen: not known. The table came from immunoSEQ multiplex PCR; TCRdb's copy has only in-frame clones and leaves some out. Among approximately 110,000 clones, nearly 90% were seen once, and the ten largest hold almost 4.5%. The entry originates in a study of T cell responses to AZD1222 COVID-19 vaccine. Across the study: Second-dose recipients at about 4 or about 12 weeks were treated as one pooled group.

Findings and caveats of the study: Seropositive status at baseline applied to only five or six AZD1222 recipients. Clonal diversity was possibly underestimated; the donors were predominantly white British and more often female. Reportedly, nearly half of unique spike TCRs recognized epitopes outside B.1.351/B.1.1.7 mutations.

CDR3 length equals 15 residues. CDR1 is MNHEY and CDR2 is SVGAGI in the germline V gene. The V segment lost 7 bases and the J segment 4 bases; nucleotides outside the gene matches: 7. The sample was peripheral blood, taken on day 0 of AZD1222 vaccination. The rearrangement uses TRBV6-5 and TRBJ2-7; 13 nucleotides line up with TRBD2. This receptor was obtained from an adult in good health. The CDR3 nucleotides are TGTGCCAGCATTGGAGGACTAGCGGGAGATTACGAGCAGTACTTC. Translation gives CASIGGLAGDYEQYF.